The 30 T cell receptor beta chains reported below all come from one sample, sequenced in a study of blood T cell repertoires in COVID-19. Generated by immunoSEQ multiplex PCR, the TCRdb table keeps only in-frame clones and is missing some. In the table there are 100,000 to 140,000 clones, about 80% of which are singletons. The sequenced sample consisted of peripheral blood. The receptor set was obtained from a man aged 70-80 years with acute or convalescent COVID-19.

The V gene is TRBV2, the J gene TRBJ1-2; tentatively, D is TRBD1 (6 bases). V was cut by 2 bases and J by 1 base, with 8 bases left in between. The CDR3 sequence is 14 residues long. The germline V gene has CDR1 SNHLY and CDR2 FYNNEI. CDR3 DNA: TGTGCCAGCAGTGAACAGGGGCTTAACTATGGCTACACCTTC. Its protein product is CASSEQGLNYGYTF.

This clone was seen a single time. This sequence joins TRBV29-1 and TRBJ1-1; 10 bases fit TRBD1. The CDR3 extends over 14 amino acids. Germline V gene data show CDR1 as SQVTM and CDR2 as ANQGSEA. The V gene end was trimmed by 6 bases and the J gene end by 2 bases; junction bases not matched to a gene: 6. The CDR3 region is CSVGQGFGNTEAFF. The CDR3 DNA sequence: TGCAGCGTGGGACAGGGGTTCGGCAACACTGAAGCTTTCTTT. Full variable domain (missing parts from reference TRBV29-1 and TRBJ1-1): SAVISQKPSRDICQRGTSLTIQCQVDSQVTMMFWYRQQPGQSLTLIATANQGSEATYESGFVIDKFPISRPNLTFSTLTVSNMSPEDSSIYLCSVGQGFGNTEAFFGQGTRLTVV.

This sequence joins TRBV5-1 and TRBJ1-2; perhaps TRBD1 as D (5 bases). V lost 7 bases to trimming and J lost 5 bases, with 15 bases between them. The length of the CDR3 is 13 residues. Germline V gene sequence: CDR1 SGHRS, CDR2 YFSETQ. CDR3 sequence: CASAPAGLYGYTF. The DNA for the CDR3 is TGCGCCAGCGCCCCGGCGGGACTATATGGCTACACCTTC.

V is TRBV5-6 and J is TRBJ1-4; D remains unclear. V was shortened by 0 bases and J by 4 bases, with 13 bases between the two germline ends. The germline CDR1 and CDR2 sequences are SGHDT and YYEEEE. The length of the CDR3 is 16 residues. The CDR3, as DNA: TGTGCCAGCAGCTTGGTCGGCACAGCTTTTAATGAAAAACTGTTTTTT. Its protein product is CASSLVGTAFNEKLFF.

The gene calls are TRBV9 and TRBJ1-2; no firm D call. The CDR3 is made up of 14 amino acids. Germline V gene lookup returns CDR1 SGDLS and CDR2 YYNGEE. V was pared by 6 bases and J by 4 bases, with 16 bases between. As DNA, the CDR3 is TGTGCCAGCAAGGAACCCGGGGTTCTCTATGGCTACACCTTC. Translated: CASKEPGVLYGYTF.

The chain has TRBV7-6 and TRBJ2-1; possible D gene TRBD2, 5 bases. The CDR3 runs 12 residues. The ends were cut back, 5 bases at V and 4 bases at J, with 6 bases in the middle. The germline gives CDR1 SGHVS, CDR2 FNYEAQ. The CDR3 loop is CASSPGYNEQFF. CDR3 coding DNA: TGTGCCAGCAGCCCGGGGTACAATGAGCAGTTCTTC.

V usage is TRBV27 and J usage is TRBJ2-7; 11 nucleotides agree with TRBD1. Germline lookup yields CDR1 MNHEY and CDR2 SMNVEV (reference sequence). The length of the CDR3 is 16 residues. V lost 1 base, J lost 4 bases, and 6 bases stayed unmatched. CDR3 residues: CASSLYGDRGRYEQYF. CDR3 nucleotides: TGTGCCAGCAGTTTATATGGGGACAGGGGGAGGTACGAGCAGTACTTC.

The V and J genes are TRBV21-1 and TRBJ2-7; the table's D call, TRBD2, has no DNA check behind it. TRBV21-1 is designated a pseudogene. The CDR3 sequence is 16 residues long. The CDR3 loop is CASSKLPSGLLYEQYF. CDR3 nucleotides: TGTGCCAGCAGCAAACTACCTAGCGGTTTACTCTACGAGCAGTACTTC.

The chain couples TRBV11-2 to TRBJ2-2; D is unresolved. Deletions cut 5 bases from V and 0 bases from J, with 4 bases between. Germline-derived CDR1 and CDR2 are SGHAT and FQNNGV. The CDR3 runs 13 residues. Here the CDR3 reads CASSGSNTGELFF. CDR3 nucleotide sequence: TGTGCCAGCAGCGGCTCGAACACCGGGGAGCTGTTTTTT.

This clone was counted a few times. This chain links TRBV10-2 with TRBJ1-2, with 9 bases aligning to TRBD1. In germline, CDR1 is WSHSY, CDR2 SAAADI. The trim removed 3 bases at V and 4 bases at J, leaving 6 bases unmatched. This CDR3 contains 15 residues. The CDR3 here is CASSDPGQGLYGYTF. CDR3 bases: TGCGCCAGCAGTGACCCGGGACAGGGACTCTATGGCTACACCTTC.

This chain uses TRBV29-1 with TRBJ2-1; D unresolved. The germline V and J ends were trimmed by 3 bases and 4 bases, with 16 bases remaining between them. CDR3 length equals 15 residues. Germline V CDR1 and CDR2: SQVTM, ANQGSEA. In DNA, the CDR3 is TGCAGCGTTGACTCGGTCCTAGTCCCTTACAATGAGCAGTTCTTC. It encodes CSVDSVLVPYNEQFF.

The chain recombines TRBV5-1 with TRBJ2-1; 8 nucleotides match TRBD1. The V gene's germline CDR1 is SGHRS and CDR2 YFSETQ. The CDR3 sequence is 20 residues long. Trimming removed 1 base from V and 5 bases from J; junction bases left unmatched: 20. CDR3 residues: CASSLYGTGFVGTSNNEQFF. The DNA of the CDR3 is TGCGCCAGCAGCTTGTACGGGACAGGTTTCGTTGGGACATCCAACAATGAGCAGTTCTTC.

This clone was counted once. The gene calls are TRBV4-3 and TRBJ2-2, with D perhaps TRBD2 (6 bases). CDR1 LGHNA and CDR2 YSLEER come from the germline V gene. Trimming left V 0 bases short and J 5 bases short, with 10 bases between. This CDR3 is 15 amino acids long. The CDR3 DNA sequence: TGCGCCAGCAGCCAAGATGGGGGGAGAACCGGGGAGCTGTTTTTT. This sequence encodes CASSQDGGRTGELFF.

CDR3 amino acids: CASTGTRTYGEQFF. Here the CDR3 DNA reads TGTGCCAGCACCGGGACTAGGACATACGGTGAGCAGTTCTTC. The chain combines TRBV2 with TRBJ2-1; 8 nucleotides match TRBD2. V lost 7 bases and J lost 9; bases outside the gene matches: 11. In germline, CDR1 is SNHLY, CDR2 FYNNEI. The CDR3 has 14 residues.

V and J are TRBV11-2 and TRBJ1-2; 9 positions match TRBD1. Looked up from germline, CDR1 is SGHAT and CDR2 is FQNNGV. The CDR3 has 12 residues. Trimming at V came to 4 bases and at J to 8 bases, leaving 2 bases not matched to a gene. The CDR3 spells CASSSQGAGYTF. CDR3 coding DNA: TGTGCCAGCAGCTCACAGGGGGCGGGCTACACCTTC.

The rearrangement uses TRBV18 and TRBJ1-1; the D gene is possibly TRBD1 (6 bases). Deletions cut 6 bases from V and 3 bases from J, with 17 bases between. CDR3 length: 15 amino acids. Germline loops: CDR1 KGHSH, CDR2 LQKENI. For the CDR3, the DNA is TGTGCCAGCTCCCCTACGCCCCACAGGGACACTGAAGCTTTCTTT. Translation gives CASSPTPHRDTEAFF. Supplemented by reference TRBV18 and TRBJ1-1, the full variable domain reads NAGVMQNPRHLVRRRGQEARLRCSPMKGHSHVYWYRQLPEEGLKFMVYLQKENIIDESGMPKERFSAEFPKEGPSILRIQQVVRGDSAAYFCASSPTPHRDTEAFFGQGTRLTVV.

This clone was found once. This chain connects TRBV7-8 to TRBJ2-2; 8 bases line up with TRBD2. This CDR3 has 16 residues. Per the germline V gene, CDR1 is SGHVS and CDR2 is FQNEAQ. The junction had 6 bases not matched to a gene; V was cut back by 5 bases and J by 1 base. The CDR3 loop reads CASSEIAGWNTGELFF. The CDR3 region has the DNA TGTGCCAGCAGCGAGATAGCGGGGTGGAACACCGGGGAGCTGTTTTTT.

The V gene is TRBV18, the J gene TRBJ1-2; D call uncertain. The CDR3 is made up of 15 amino acids. Germline loops: CDR1 KGHSH, CDR2 LQKENI. V dropped 3 bases and J dropped 6 bases, with 17 bases sitting between them. The CDR3 loop is CASSPGRDSLDGYTF. DNA for the CDR3: TGTGCCAGCTCACCTGGGAGGGATTCTCTTGATGGCTACACCTTC.

V usage is TRBV6-5 and J usage is TRBJ1-5, with D uncertain. The CDR3 extends over 12 amino acids. In germline, CDR1 is MNHEY, CDR2 SVGAGI. V lost 6 bases, J lost 1 base, and 4 bases lay in between. CDR3 coding DNA: TGTGCCAGCAGGGGCAGCAATCAGCCCCAGCATTTT. It encodes CASRGSNQPQHF.

The chain employs TRBV2 and TRBJ1-4; a possible D gene is TRBD1 (6 bases). The germline V gene has CDR1 SNHLY and CDR2 FYNNEI. Trimming pared 10 bases from V and 5 bases from J, leaving 14 bases between. The CDR3 consists of 13 residues. CDR3 sequence reads: CATRNRVNEKLFF. CDR3 sequence (DNA): TGTGCCACCAGAAACAGGGTGAATGAAAAACTGTTTTTT.

This rearrangement joins TRBV7-9 to TRBJ2-1; D ambiguous. This CDR3 region has 15 residues. With 5 bases removed from V and 0 bases from J, the gap between germline ends came to 11 bases. Germline assignment: CDR1 SEHNR and CDR2 FQNEAQ (reference sequence). The CDR3 is CASSHTIGSYNEQFF. The CDR3 bases are TGTGCCAGCAGCCATACCATCGGCTCCTACAATGAGCAGTTCTTC. Looking up the rest from reference TRBV7-9 and TRBJ2-1 gives the full variable domain: DTGVSQNPRHKITKRGQNVTFRCDPISEHNRLYWYRQTLGQGPEFLTYFQNEAQLEKSRLLSDRFSAERPKGSFSTLEIQRTEQGDSAMYLCASSHTIGSYNEQFFGPGTRLTVL.

The chain employs TRBV5-1 and TRBJ2-1; 8 bases line up with TRBD2. Germline CDR1 and CDR2: SGHRS and YFSETQ. This CDR3 comprises 15 residues. Trimming cost V 5 bases and J 3 bases; bases outside gene matches: 7. CDR3 sequence reads: CASSPTGTSYNEQFF. CDR3 DNA sequence: TGCGCCAGCAGTCCTACCGGGACTAGCTACAATGAGCAGTTCTTC. The complete variable domain, with remaining parts taken from reference TRBV5-1 and TRBJ2-1, reads KAGVTQTPRYLIKTRGQQVTLSCSPISGHRSVSWYQQTPGQGLQFLFEYFSETQRNKGNFPGRFSGRQFSNSRSEMNVSTLELGDSALYLCASSPTGTSYNEQFFGPGTRLTVL.

V is TRBV7-6 and J is TRBJ1-6; D remains unclear. Germline V gene sequence: CDR1 SGHVS, CDR2 FNYEAQ. The V end lost 1 base, the J end lost 6 bases, and 10 bases lay between the germline ends. CDR3 length equals 15 residues. Written as DNA, the CDR3 is TGTGCCAGCAGCTTAGGGCCCTCGGGTAATTCACCCCTCCACTTT. As protein: CASSLGPSGNSPLHF.

The gene calls are TRBV2 and TRBJ1-2, with 8 bases lining up with TRBD1. CDR3 length equals 13 residues. The germline CDR1 and CDR2 sequences are SNHLY and FYNNEI. J gave up 8 bases and V 4 bases, and 6 bases lay outside the gene matches. CDR3 DNA: TGTGCCAGCAGTGCTCAGGGGGCTCACGGCTACACCTTC. As protein: CASSAQGAHGYTF.

The chain recombines TRBV10-3 with TRBJ2-7; D remains ambiguous. Germline loops: CDR1 ENHRY, CDR2 SYGVKD. V lost 7 bases and J 6 bases, leaving 19 bases between the germline ends. The length of the CDR3 is 14 residues. CDR3 in amino acids: CAINSGSRGSEQYF. The CDR3 DNA sequence: TGTGCCATCAACTCCGGGTCGAGAGGCTCCGAGCAGTACTTC.

The chain recombines TRBV19 with TRBJ1-1; no definite D call. Germline CDR1 and CDR2: LNHDA and SQIVND (reference sequence). The CDR3 sequence is 13 residues long. Trimming took 5 bases from V and 4 from J, leaving 11 bases between them. In nucleotides, the CDR3 is TGTGCCAGTAGTCCCTTCGGAGGCACTGAAGCTTTCTTT. It encodes CASSPFGGTEAFF.

The chain employs TRBV5-1 and TRBJ2-5, with 7 bases aligning to TRBD1. The junction had 4 bases not matched to a gene; V was cut back by 0 bases and J by 5 bases. The germline gives CDR1 SGHRS, CDR2 YFSETQ. The CDR3 runs to 14 residues. The CDR3 is CASSLGGGGETQYF. CDR3 sequence (DNA): TGCGCCAGCAGCTTGGGAGGGGGCGGTGAGACCCAGTACTTC.

J is TRBJ2-3 and V is TRBV11-1; 10 positions agree with TRBD2. The CDR3 is 15 amino acids. Germline V lookup: CDR1 SGHAT, CDR2 FQDESV (reference sequence). V shed 5 bases, J shed 0 bases, and the junction held 2 bases outside the gene matches. The CDR3: CASSGLAVSTDTQYF. For the CDR3, the DNA is TGTGCCAGCAGCGGACTAGCGGTTAGCACAGATACGCAGTATTTT.

The rearrangement joins TRBV6-1 to TRBJ2-7, with 8 nucleotides matching TRBD2. This CDR3 contains 14 residues. Germline V gives CDR1 MNHNS, CDR2 SASEGT. After removal of 6 bases from V and 4 bases from J, the junction contained 8 bases not matched to a gene. CDR3 in amino acids: CASRAGANRYEQYF. The CDR3 coding sequence is TGTGCCAGCAGAGCGGGGGCGAATCGATACGAGCAGTACTTC.

The V call is TRBV11-2, the J call TRBJ1-4; TRBD1 aligns across 7 bases. J was trimmed by 7 bases and V by 6 bases; bases with no gene match: 8. The CDR3 runs 14 residues. The germline gives CDR1 SGHAT, CDR2 FQNNGV. The chain's CDR3 is CASRDVGGSEKLFF. The CDR3 region has the DNA TGTGCCAGCAGAGACGTAGGGGGCAGTGAAAAACTGTTTTTT.